The entry below gives a single T cell receptor (beta chain) sequence along with its context. The sample comes from a study of blood T cell repertoires in COVID-19. Across the whole study: Acute and convalescent COVID-19 specimens originated in the United States, Italy and Spain.

Data came from immunoSEQ multiplex PCR; TCRdb stores just in-frame clones and leaves some out. The table has roughly 200,000 clones, approximately 78% seen once. Germline-derived CDR1 and CDR2 are MNHEY and SVGAGI. V gave up 2 bases and J gave up 4 bases, with 11 bases separating them. The CDR3 is 14 amino acids. The receptor was derived from a woman older than 75 with COVID-19, enrolled during active disease. The rearrangement joins TRBV6-5 to TRBJ1-2; D is possibly TRBD1 (6 bases). The source material was peripheral blood. As DNA, the CDR3 is TGTGCCAGCAGTTACGGTGGGACAACCTATGGCTACACCTTC. This gives the protein CASSYGGTTYGYTF.